This T cell receptor beta chain was captured in a study of shared clonotypes between healthy human individuals. Produced via immunoSEQ multiplex PCR; TCRdb's table is partial and in-frame only. This table holds around 2.3 million clones, about 94% found once. The CDR3 totals 15 residues. Trimming took 1 base from V and 4 from J; bases not matched to a gene: 4. Germline V gene data show CDR1 as SGHTA and CDR2 as FQGNSA. Regarding the study as a whole: Despite large depth, sorted-subset datasets appeared incompletely sequenced.

A few counts support this clone. Antigen unknown. The same CDR3 can be traced to other DNA sequences in this sample. Specimen: naive CD4+ T cells sorted from blood. This sample's subset: CD45RA+ positively selected. The sequence came from a man between 18 and 35 years old in good health. The rearrangement joins TRBV7-2 to TRBJ2-1; TRBD2 matches at 7 bases. The CDR3 DNA reads TGTGCCAGCAGCTTAGGTCTAGCGGAATACAATGAGCAGTTCTTC. This codes for CASSLGLAEYNEQFF.